This entry concerns a single T cell receptor (beta chain). CDR1 MDHEN and CDR2 SYDVKM come from the germline V gene. The V end lost 5 bases, the J end lost 2 bases, and 10 bases lay between the germline ends. The CDR3 length is 13 residues. Produced via immunoSEQ multiplex PCR; TCRdb's table is partial and in-frame only. The table lists hundreds of thousands of clones, about 95% of them singletons. The entry originates in a study of shared clonotypes between healthy human individuals. The chain joins TRBV28 to TRBJ2-7; no clear D gene. The receptor comes from a woman in her twenties or thirties in good health. Source material: naive CD4+ T cells sorted from blood. The subset denotes: CD45RA+ positively selected. Here the CDR3 reads CASSPDIPYEQYF. The CDR3, as DNA: TGTGCCAGCAGTCCCGACATCCCCTACGAGCAGTACTTC. Full variable domain (missing parts from reference TRBV28 and TRBJ2-7): DVKVTQSSRYLVKRTGEKVFLECVQDMDHENMFWYRQDPGLGLRLIYFSYDVKMKEKGDIPEGYSVSREKKERFSLILESASTNQTSMYLCASSPDIPYEQYFGPGTRLTVT.